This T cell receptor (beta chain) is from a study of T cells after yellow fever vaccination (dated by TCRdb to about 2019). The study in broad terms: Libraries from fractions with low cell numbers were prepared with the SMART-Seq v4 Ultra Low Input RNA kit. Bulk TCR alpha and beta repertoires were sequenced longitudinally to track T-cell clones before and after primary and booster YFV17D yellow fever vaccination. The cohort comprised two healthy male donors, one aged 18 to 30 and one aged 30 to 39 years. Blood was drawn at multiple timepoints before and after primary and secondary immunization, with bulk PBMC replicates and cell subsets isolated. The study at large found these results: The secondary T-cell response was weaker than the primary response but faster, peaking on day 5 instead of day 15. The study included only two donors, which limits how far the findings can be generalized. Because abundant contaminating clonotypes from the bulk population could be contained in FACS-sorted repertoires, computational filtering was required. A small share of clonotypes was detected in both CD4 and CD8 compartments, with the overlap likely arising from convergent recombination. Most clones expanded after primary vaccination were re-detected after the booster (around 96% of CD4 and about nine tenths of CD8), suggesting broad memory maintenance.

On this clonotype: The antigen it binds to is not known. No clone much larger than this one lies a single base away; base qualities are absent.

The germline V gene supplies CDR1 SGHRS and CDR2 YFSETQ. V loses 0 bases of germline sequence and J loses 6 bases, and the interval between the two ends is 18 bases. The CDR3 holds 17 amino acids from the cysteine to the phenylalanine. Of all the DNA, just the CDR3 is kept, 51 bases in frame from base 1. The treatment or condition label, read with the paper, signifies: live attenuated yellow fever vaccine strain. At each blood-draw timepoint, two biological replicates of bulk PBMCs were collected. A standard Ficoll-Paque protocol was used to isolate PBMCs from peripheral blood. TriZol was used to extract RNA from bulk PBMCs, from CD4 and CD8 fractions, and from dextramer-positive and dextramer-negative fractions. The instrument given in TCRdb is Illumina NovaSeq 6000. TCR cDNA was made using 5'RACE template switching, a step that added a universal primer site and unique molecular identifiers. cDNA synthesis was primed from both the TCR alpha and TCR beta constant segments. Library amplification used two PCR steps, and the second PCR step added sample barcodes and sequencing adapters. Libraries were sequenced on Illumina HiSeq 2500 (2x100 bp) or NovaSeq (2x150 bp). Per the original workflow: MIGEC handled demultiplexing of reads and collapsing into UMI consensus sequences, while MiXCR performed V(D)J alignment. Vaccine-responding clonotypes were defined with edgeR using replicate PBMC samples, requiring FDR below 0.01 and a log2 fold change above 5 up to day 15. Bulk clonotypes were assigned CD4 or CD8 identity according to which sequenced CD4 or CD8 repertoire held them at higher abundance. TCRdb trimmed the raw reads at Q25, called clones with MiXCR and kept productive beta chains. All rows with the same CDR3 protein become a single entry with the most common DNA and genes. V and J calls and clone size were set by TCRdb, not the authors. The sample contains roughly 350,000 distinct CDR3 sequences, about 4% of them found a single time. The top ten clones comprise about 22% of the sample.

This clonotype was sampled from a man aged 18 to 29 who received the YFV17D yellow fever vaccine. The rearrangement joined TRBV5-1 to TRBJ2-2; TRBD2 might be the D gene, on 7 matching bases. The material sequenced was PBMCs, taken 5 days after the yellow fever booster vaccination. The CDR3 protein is CASSLVSGGGMAGELFF. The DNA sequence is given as TGCGCCAGCAGCTTGGTTTCCGGCGGGGGCATGGCCGGGGAGCTGTTTTTT.